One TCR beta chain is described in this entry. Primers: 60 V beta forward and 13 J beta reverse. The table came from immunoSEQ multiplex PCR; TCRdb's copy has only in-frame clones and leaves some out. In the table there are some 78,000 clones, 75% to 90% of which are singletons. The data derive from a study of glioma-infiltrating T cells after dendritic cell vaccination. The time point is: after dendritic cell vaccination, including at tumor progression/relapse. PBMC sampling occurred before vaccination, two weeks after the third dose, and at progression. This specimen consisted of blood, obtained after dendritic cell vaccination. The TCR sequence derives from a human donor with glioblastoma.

The CDR3 DNA follows: TGTGCCAGCAGCTTAACTCCACTGGGACTGCCCACAGATACGCAGTATTTT. Translated, it gives CASSLTPLGLPTDTQYF. V and J are TRBV5-6 and TRBJ2-3; the D gene is possibly TRBD2 (6 bases). Germline V CDR1 and CDR2: SGHDT, YYEEEE. The CDR3 length is 17 residues. V was shortened by 2 bases and J by 2 bases, with 18 bases between the two germline ends.